Many counts were recorded for the clone carrying this T cell receptor (beta chain). What it binds is unknown. PCR was performed a second time for about 7 to 11 cycles using a sample-barcoded 5' primer and a J-beta primer mix. MiXCR, applied by TCRdb to the 5' RACE reads, yields one record per CDR3 protein. Of approximately 700,000 distinct CDR3 sequences listed, 32% are singletons. Whenever a sample was processed, at least 6 million PBMCs were isolated. Germline lookup yields CDR1 ENHRY and CDR2 SYGVKD. The V gene lost 3 bases and the J gene lost 3 bases, with 11 bases spanning the gap. The CDR3 has 15 residues. The source of the sample is a study of blood T cells in healthy people across ages. General study points: Total diversity from one million sequenced T cells was likely underestimated.

Sequencing used blood. This sequence originates from an elderly woman in good health. The chain links TRBV10-3 to TRBJ1-4, with D tentatively TRBD1 (5 bases). In DNA, the CDR3 is TGTGCCATCAGTGATCGGGGGACGGCTAATGAAAAACTGTTTTTT. It yields the protein CAISDRGTANEKLFF.